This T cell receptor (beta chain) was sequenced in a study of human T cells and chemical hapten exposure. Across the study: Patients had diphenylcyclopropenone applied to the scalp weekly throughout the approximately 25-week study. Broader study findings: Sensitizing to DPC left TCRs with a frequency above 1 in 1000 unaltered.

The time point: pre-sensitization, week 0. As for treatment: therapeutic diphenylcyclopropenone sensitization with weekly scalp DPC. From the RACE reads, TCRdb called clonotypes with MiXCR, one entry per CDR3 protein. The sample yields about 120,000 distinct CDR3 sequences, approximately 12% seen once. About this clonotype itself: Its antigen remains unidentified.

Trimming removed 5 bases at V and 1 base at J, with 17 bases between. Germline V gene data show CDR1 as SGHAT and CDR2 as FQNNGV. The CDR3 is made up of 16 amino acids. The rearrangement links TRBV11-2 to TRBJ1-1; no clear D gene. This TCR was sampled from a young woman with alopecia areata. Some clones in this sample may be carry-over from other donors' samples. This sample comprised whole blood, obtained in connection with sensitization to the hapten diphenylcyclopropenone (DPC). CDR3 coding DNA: TGTGCCAGCAGCCCGCGCCAGAAACGACCGAACACTGAAGCTTTCTTT. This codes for CASSPRQKRPNTEAFF.